The rows below give T cell receptor beta chains drawn from one sample of a study of Ad26.COV2.S vaccination and SARS-CoV-2 variants. The protocol was immunoSEQ multiplex PCR, while the TCRdb copy is restricted to in-frame clones and leaves out a portion. This table has about 370,000 clones, about 91% appearing once. The specimen was peripheral blood, collected in a trial of Ad26.COV2.S vaccine versus placebo. The receptors were sampled from a person between 18 and 60 years old who received the Ad26.COV2.S COVID-19 vaccine or a placebo. Each CDR3 is given with its conserved first and last residue. A D gene is named only where the DNA matches it firmly. For some rows the clone size is stated as once, few or many, or as a class when expanded; others skip it.

size: -; D: -; J: TRBJ2-5; V: TRBV5-5; DNA: TGTGCCAGCAGCTTGGCCACCAGGGACCAAGAGACCCAGTACTTC; CDR3: CASSLATRDQETQYF
size: -; D: -; J: TRBJ2-5; V: TRBV19; DNA: TGTGCCAGTAGTATAACGGCTTGGCCGGACCGACAAGAGACCCAGTACTTC; CDR3: CASSITAWPDRQETQYF
size: -; D: -; J: TRBJ1-2; V: TRBV7-9; DNA: TGTGCCAGCAGCTTAGATGCAGGCTATGGCTACACCTTC; CDR3: CASSLDAGYGYTF
size: -; D: TRBD1; J: TRBJ2-5; V: TRBV24-1; DNA: TGTGCCACCAGTGATGTGGGAAGGGGGCGCCTAGCAGAGACCCAGTACTTC; CDR3: CATSDVGRGRLAETQYF
size: -; D: -; J: TRBJ2-5; V: TRBV5-4; DNA: TGTGCCAGCAGCTTGAGGGGGGGCGCGGGTGAGACCCAGTACTTC; CDR3: CASSLRGGAGETQYF
size: once; D: -; J: TRBJ2-7; V: TRBV21-1; DNA: TGTGCCAGCAGCAAAGAGCACAACTACGAGCAGTACTTC; CDR3: CASSKEHNYEQYF
size: -; D: -; J: TRBJ2-2; V: TRBV19; DNA: TGTGCCAGTAGTCTTATGCTCGGGGCCGGGACCGGGGAGCTGTTTTTT; CDR3: CASSLMLGAGTGELFF
size: -; D: TRBD1; J: TRBJ2-7; V: TRBV28; DNA: TGTGCCAGCAGCAGCGGGGACAGGGGGCGATACGAGCAGTACTTC; CDR3: CASSSGDRGRYEQYF
size: few; D: TRBD2; J: TRBJ2-7; V: TRBV4-2; DNA: TGTGCCAGCAGCCAAGAGGGGACTAGCGGATCCTACGAGCAGTACTTC; CDR3: CASSQEGTSGSYEQYF
size: -; D: TRBD1; J: TRBJ2-7; V: TRBV10-3; DNA: TGTGCCATCAGTGCCCCAGGGGGTTCCTACGAGCAGTACTTC; CDR3: CAISAPGGSYEQYF
size: -; D: -; J: TRBJ2-3; V: TRBV18; DNA: TGTGCCAGCTCACCACTAAGAGATACGCAGTATTTT; CDR3: CASSPLRDTQYF
size: -; D: -; J: TRBJ1-3; V: TRBV7-2; DNA: TGTGCCAGCAGCTTATCGACCAGCTCTGGAAACACCATATATTTT; CDR3: CASSLSTSSGNTIYF
size: -; D: -; J: TRBJ2-7; V: TRBV28; DNA: TGTGCCAGCAGTCCGCGAGAGCTCGGCTACGAGCAGTACTTC; CDR3: CASSPRELGYEQYF
size: -; D: -; J: TRBJ1-1; V: TRBV27; DNA: TGTGCCAGCAGTTACAGACAGCCGAACACTGAAGCTTTCTTT; CDR3: CASSYRQPNTEAFF
size: -; D: TRBD2; J: TRBJ2-6; V: TRBV5-4; DNA: TGTGCCAGCAGCCGGGGGGCTGGGGCCAACGTCCTGACTTTC; CDR3: CASSRGAGANVLTF
size: once; D: -; J: TRBJ2-1; V: TRBV6-4; DNA: TGTGCCAGCAGTGACTCTAGGCGGCCAACACTCAATGAGCAGTTCTTC; CDR3: CASSDSRRPTLNEQFF
size: -; D: TRBD2; J: TRBJ2-4; V: TRBV6-5; DNA: TGTGCCAGCAGTACCCAAGCGGGAAGTCAAAACATTCAGTACTTC; CDR3: CASSTQAGSQNIQYF